A selection of T cell receptor beta chains follows, all from one sample in a study of cytomegalovirus exposure and HLA in healthy donors. Assay used: immunoSEQ multiplex PCR; TCRdb lists only in-frame clones, some missing. The sample has about 140,000 clones; roughly 73% are singletons. Sequencing was done on a sample of PBMCs. The source is a man aged 35-49 years in good health and CMV-seronegative. The CDR3 runs from the conserved cysteine through the conserved F or W. The order of the fields is J gene, CDR3 length, V gene, CDR3 protein.

J: TRBJ1-1; length: 14; V: TRBV7-2; CDR3: CASSLGSRNTEAFF
J: TRBJ2-3; length: 16; V: TRBV7-7; CDR3: CASSLAFDRYTDTQYF
J: TRBJ1-2; length: 13; V: TRBV7-9; CDR3: CASSLGAGGSYTF
J: TRBJ2-7; length: 15; V: TRBV4-1; CDR3: CASSPSGTHLGEQYF
J: TRBJ2-3; length: 13; V: TRBV18; CDR3: CASSPGGTDTQYF
J: TRBJ1-3; length: 16; V: TRBV5-1; CDR3: CASSLTGTGSGNTIYF
J: TRBJ1-4; length: 16; V: TRBV5-1; CDR3: CASSLGPTGANEKLFF
J: TRBJ1-2; length: 13; V: TRBV29-1; CDR3: CRVDRNIALGYTF
J: TRBJ2-1; length: 15; V: TRBV28; CDR3: CASSWTGGHYNEQFF
J: TRBJ1-1; length: 14; V: TRBV5-5; CDR3: CASSLVGTGGEAFF
J: TRBJ2-1; length: 13; V: TRBV6-6; CDR3: CASSYREGNEQFF
J: TRBJ2-5; length: 13; V: TRBV30; CDR3: CAWSGLFSETQYF
J: TRBJ2-7; length: 11; V: TRBV28; CDR3: CASSSHYEQYF
J: TRBJ2-3; length: 16; V: TRBV4-2; CDR3: CASSHQLAGDLHTQYF
J: TRBJ1-1; length: 15; V: TRBV28; CDR3: CASSPLTETNTEAFF
J: TRBJ1-1; length: 14; V: TRBV11-2; CDR3: CASSLGGLGTEAFF
J: TRBJ1-4; length: 14; V: TRBV13; CDR3: CASSSGQGDEKLFF
J: TRBJ2-2; length: 15; V: TRBV5-4; CDR3: CASSLPGQITGELFF
J: TRBJ2-3; length: 17; V: TRBV5-1; CDR3: CASSLTSGRTGTDTQYF
J: TRBJ1-5; length: 17; V: TRBV4-1; CDR3: CASSQDLWGVSNQPQHF
J: TRBJ1-2; length: 15; V: TRBV6-1; CDR3: CASTPRLGQYYGYTF
J: TRBJ1-2; length: 15; V: TRBV6-5; CDR3: CASSQGTGLDYGYTF
J: TRBJ2-7; length: 14; V: TRBV5-1; CDR3: CASSLQRGPYEQYF
J: TRBJ2-1; length: 15; V: TRBV7-3; CDR3: CASSFDRGSYNEQFF
J: TRBJ2-7; length: 12; V: TRBV7-9; CDR3: CASSWDRYEQYF
J: TRBJ1-4; length: 13; V: TRBV7-2; CDR3: CASSLAYNEKLFF
J: TRBJ2-3; length: 17; V: TRBV10-3; CDR3: CAISGRHQGDLADTQYF
J: -; length: 12; V: TRBV7-9; CDR3: CASSSTGVEQYF
J: TRBJ1-2; length: 16; V: TRBV5-4; CDR3: CASSTGQGASAYGYTF
J: TRBJ1-2; length: 14; V: TRBV28; CDR3: CASSFSGQYFGYTF
J: TRBJ2-7; length: 15; V: TRBV18; CDR3: CASSPRLAGKYEQYF
J: TRBJ1-1; length: 18; V: TRBV4-2; CDR3: CASSQGAGQGGGNTEAFF
J: TRBJ2-2; length: 16; V: TRBV2; CDR3: CASPPGADENTGELFF
J: TRBJ1-6; length: 14; V: TRBV9; CDR3: CASSLQGTNSPLHF
J: TRBJ2-5; length: 16; V: TRBV7-2; CDR3: CASSFDSGGNTETQYF
J: TRBJ1-1; length: 13; V: TRBV14; CDR3: CASSPRNQVEAFF
J: TRBJ2-7; length: 14; V: TRBV6-5; CDR3: CASSYSRSTYEQYF
J: TRBJ1-1; length: 19; V: TRBV28; CDR3: CARLGAGVGIIGMNTEAFF
J: TRBJ2-3; length: 16; V: TRBV6-1; CDR3: CASSEAGGASTDTQYF